This paragraph covers one T cell receptor (beta chain) sequence. Its antigen is not known. This sample was taken from a study of CD8+ T cells in alopecia areata. Findings of the study overall: Both scalp clonality and the expanded CD8+ clones among the top 100 showed a significant decrease with tofacitinib.

The germline CDR1 and CDR2 sequences are SGDLS and YYNGEE. Trimming took 6 bases from V and 2 from J, leaving 13 bases between them. This CDR3 is 14 amino acids long. Treatment here: oral pan-JAK inhibitor, 5-10 mg twice daily. Peripheral blood and lesional scalp punch biopsies came from alopecia areata patients. RNA extraction and reverse transcription yielded cDNA as sequencing template. Sequenced by immunoSEQ multiplex PCR; TCRdb stores in-frame clones only, minus some. The sample lists 250,000 to 300,000 clones; 55% to 75% were seen once. The sample was CD4+ T cells sorted from blood, taken at week 24, from a patient treated with tofacitinib. The origin of this receptor is a human donor with alopecia areata. The chain joins TRBV9 to TRBJ2-3; the D gene could be TRBD1 or TRBD2 (6 bases each). The CDR3 DNA sequence: TGTGCCAGCACGAGGGGGGTGAACACAGATACGCAGTATTTT. It encodes CASTRGVNTDTQYF.